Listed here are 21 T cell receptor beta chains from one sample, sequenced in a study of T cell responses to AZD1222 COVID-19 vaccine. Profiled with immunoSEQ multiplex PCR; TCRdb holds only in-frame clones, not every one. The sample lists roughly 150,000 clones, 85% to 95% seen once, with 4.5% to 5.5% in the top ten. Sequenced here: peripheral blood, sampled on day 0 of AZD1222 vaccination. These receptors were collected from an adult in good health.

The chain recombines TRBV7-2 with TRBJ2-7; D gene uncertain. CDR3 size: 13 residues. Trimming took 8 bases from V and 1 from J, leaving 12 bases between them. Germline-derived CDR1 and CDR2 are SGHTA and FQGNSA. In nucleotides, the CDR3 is TGTGCCAGCTCCGGACGGTTTTCCTACGAGCAGTACTTC. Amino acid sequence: CASSGRFSYEQYF.

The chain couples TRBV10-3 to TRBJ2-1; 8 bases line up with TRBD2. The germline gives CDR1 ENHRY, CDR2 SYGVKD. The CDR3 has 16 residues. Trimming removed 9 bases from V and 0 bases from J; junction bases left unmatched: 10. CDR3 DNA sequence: TGTGCCATAACAAGGGCGGGAGGAGGCTCCTACAATGAGCAGTTCTTC. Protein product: CAITRAGGGSYNEQFF.

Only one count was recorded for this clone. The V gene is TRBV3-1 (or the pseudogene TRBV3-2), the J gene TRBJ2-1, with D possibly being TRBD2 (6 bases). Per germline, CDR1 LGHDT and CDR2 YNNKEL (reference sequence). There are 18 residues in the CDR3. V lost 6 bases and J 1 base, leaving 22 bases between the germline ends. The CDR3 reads CASRPPGLTYGSYNEQFF. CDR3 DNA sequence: TGTGCCAGCAGGCCCCCGGGACTCACATATGGATCCTACAATGAGCAGTTCTTC.

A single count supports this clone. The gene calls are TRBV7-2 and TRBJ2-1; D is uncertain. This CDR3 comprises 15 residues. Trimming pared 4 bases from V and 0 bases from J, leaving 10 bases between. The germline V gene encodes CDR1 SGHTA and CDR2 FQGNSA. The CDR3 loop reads CASSSSGYSYNEQFF. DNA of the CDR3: TGTGCCAGCAGCTCATCTGGGTACTCCTACAATGAGCAGTTCTTC.

The CDR3 DNA reads TGTGCCAGCAGCACGGGACTCTTGAACACTGAAGCTTTCTTT. This encodes CASSTGLLNTEAFF. The gene calls are TRBV9 and TRBJ1-1, with D maybe TRBD1 (5 bases). This CDR3 has 14 amino acids. V lost 4 bases, J lost 0 bases, and 10 bases lay in between. Germline values: CDR1 SGDLS, CDR2 YYNGEE.

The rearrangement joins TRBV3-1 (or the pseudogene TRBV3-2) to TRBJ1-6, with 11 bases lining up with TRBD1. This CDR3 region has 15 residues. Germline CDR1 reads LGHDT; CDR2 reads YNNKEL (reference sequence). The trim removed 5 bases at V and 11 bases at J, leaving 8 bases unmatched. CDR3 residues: CASSSRTGGATPLHF. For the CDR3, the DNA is TGTGCCAGCAGCAGTCGGACAGGGGGCGCGACACCCCTCCACTTT.

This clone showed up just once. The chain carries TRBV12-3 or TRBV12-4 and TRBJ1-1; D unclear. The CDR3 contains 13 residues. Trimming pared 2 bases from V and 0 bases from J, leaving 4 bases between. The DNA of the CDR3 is TGTGCCAGCAGTTTAATTTTGAACACTGAAGCTTTCTTT. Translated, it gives CASSLILNTEAFF.

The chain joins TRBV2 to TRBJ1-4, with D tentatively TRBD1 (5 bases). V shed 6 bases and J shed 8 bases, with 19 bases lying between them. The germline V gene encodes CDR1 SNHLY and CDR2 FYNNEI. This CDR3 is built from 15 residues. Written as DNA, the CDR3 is TGTGCCAGCAGCCCACCCGGGGCAAGCGGAGAAAAACTGTTTTTT. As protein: CASSPPGASGEKLFF.

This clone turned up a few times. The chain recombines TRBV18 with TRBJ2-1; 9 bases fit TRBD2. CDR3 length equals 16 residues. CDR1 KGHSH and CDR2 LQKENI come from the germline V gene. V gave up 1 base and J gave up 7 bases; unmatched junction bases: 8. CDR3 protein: CASSPLAGAMGNEQFF. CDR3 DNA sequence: TGTGCCAGCTCACCACTAGCGGGGGCCATGGGGAATGAGCAGTTCTTC.

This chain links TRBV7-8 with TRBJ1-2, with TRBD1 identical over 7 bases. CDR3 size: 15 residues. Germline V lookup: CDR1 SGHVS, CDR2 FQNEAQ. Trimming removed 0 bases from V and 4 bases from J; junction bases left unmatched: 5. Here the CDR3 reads CASSLARTGLYGYTF. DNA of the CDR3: TGTGCCAGCAGCTTAGCTAGGACAGGCCTCTATGGCTACACCTTC.

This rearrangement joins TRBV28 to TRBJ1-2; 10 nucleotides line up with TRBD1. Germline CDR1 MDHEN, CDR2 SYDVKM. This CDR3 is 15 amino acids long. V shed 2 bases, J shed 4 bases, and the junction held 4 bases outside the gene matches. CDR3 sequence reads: CASSLGTGATYGYTF. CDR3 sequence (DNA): TGTGCCAGCAGTTTAGGGACAGGGGCCACCTATGGCTACACCTTC.

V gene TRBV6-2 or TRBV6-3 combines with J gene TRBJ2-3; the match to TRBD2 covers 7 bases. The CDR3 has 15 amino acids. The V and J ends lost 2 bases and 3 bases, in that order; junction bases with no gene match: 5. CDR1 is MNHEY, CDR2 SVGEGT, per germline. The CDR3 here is CASSYKRGGTDTQYF. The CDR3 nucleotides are TGTGCCAGCAGTTACAAACGGGGAGGGACAGATACGCAGTATTTT.

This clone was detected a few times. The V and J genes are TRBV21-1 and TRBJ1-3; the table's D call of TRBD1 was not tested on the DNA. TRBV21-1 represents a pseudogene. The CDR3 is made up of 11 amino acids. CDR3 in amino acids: CASRGQRTIYF. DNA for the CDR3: TGTGCCAGCAGGGGGCAGCGCACCATATATTTT.

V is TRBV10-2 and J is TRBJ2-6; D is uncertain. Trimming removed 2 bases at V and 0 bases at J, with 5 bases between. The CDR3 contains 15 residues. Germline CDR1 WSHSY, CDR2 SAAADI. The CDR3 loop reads CASSEVNSGANVLTF. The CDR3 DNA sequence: TGCGCCAGCAGTGAGGTTAACTCTGGGGCCAACGTCCTGACTTTC.

For the CDR3, the DNA is TGTGCCATCAGTGGCGTTGAGGAGGCAGATACGCAGTATTTT. It specifies CAISGVEEADTQYF. The gene calls are TRBV10-3 and TRBJ2-3; D is possibly TRBD2 (5 bases). This CDR3 has 14 amino acids. Germline V CDR1 and CDR2: ENHRY, SYGVKD. V was pared by 4 bases and J by 4 bases, with 12 bases between.

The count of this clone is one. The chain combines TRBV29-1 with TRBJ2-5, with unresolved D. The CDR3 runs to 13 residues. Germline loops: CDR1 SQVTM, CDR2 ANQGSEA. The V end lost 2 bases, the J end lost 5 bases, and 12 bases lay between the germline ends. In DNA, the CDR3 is TGCAGCGTTGAAATAAGAATGGCGGAGACCCAGTACTTC. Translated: CSVEIRMAETQYF. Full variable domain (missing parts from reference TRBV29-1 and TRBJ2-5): SAVISQKPSRDICQRGTSLTIQCQVDSQVTMMFWYRQQPGQSLTLIATANQGSEATYESGFVIDKFPISRPNLTFSTLTVSNMSPEDSSIYLCSVEIRMAETQYFGPGTRLLVL.

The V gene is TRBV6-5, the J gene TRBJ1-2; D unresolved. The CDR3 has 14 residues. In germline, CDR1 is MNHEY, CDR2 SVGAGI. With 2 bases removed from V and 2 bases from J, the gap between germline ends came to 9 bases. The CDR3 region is CASSYGLTNYGYTF. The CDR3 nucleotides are TGTGCCAGCAGTTACGGCCTAACGAACTATGGCTACACCTTC.

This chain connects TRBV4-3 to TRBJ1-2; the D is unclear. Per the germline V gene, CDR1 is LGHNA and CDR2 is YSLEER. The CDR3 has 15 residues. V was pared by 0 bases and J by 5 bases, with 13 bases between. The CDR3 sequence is CASSQDRGQDYGYTF. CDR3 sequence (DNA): TGCGCCAGCAGCCAAGATCGAGGGCAGGATTATGGCTACACCTTC.

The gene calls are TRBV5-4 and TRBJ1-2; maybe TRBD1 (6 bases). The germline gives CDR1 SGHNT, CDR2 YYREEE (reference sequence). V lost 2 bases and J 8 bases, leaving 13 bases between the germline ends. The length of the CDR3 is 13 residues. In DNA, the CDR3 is TGTGCCAGCAGCTTAACAGGGAGAGGAGGCTACACCTTC. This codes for CASSLTGRGGYTF.

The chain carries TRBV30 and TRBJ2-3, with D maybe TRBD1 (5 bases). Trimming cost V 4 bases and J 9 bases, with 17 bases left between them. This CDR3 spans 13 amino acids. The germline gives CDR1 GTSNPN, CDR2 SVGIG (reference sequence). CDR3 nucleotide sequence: TGTGCCTGGAACCTCGACAGTCGAGAGACGCAGTATTTT. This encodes CAWNLDSRETQYF. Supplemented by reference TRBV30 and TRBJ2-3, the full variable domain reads SQTIHQWPATLVQPVGSPLSLECTVEGTSNPNLYWYRQAAGRGLQLLFYSVGIGQISSEVPQNLSASRPQDRQFILSSKKLLLSDSGFYLCAWNLDSRETQYFGPGTRLTVL.

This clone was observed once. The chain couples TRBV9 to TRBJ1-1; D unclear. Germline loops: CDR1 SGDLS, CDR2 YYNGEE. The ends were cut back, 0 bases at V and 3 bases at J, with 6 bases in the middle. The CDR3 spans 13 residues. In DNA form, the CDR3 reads TGTGCCAGCAGCGTAGGCTCCGACACTGAAGCTTTCTTT. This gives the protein CASSVGSDTEAFF.